These 14 T cell receptor beta chains were all obtained from the same sample, sequenced in a study of blood T cell repertoires in COVID-19. Profiled with immunoSEQ multiplex PCR; TCRdb holds only in-frame clones, not every one. The sample records roughly 260,000 clones, around 90% being singletons. The sequencing input was PBMCs or T cells enriched from blood (not recorded which). Receptors originate from a woman aged 25 to 39 with acute COVID-19.

The J gene is TRBJ2-3, the V gene TRBV6-5; TRBD2 matches 8 bases. Losses at the gene ends were 6 bases for V and 4 bases for J; bases not matched to a gene: 3. The CDR3 has 13 amino acids. CDR1 is MNHEY, CDR2 SVGAGI, per germline. CDR3 residues: CASRGLAPDTQYF. CDR3 bases: TGTGCCAGCAGAGGACTAGCCCCAGATACGCAGTATTTT.

The CDR3 nucleotides read TGTGCCAGCAGTTTAAGGCTCGGGTCCTATAATTCACCCCTCCACTTT. Residues: CASSLRLGSYNSPLHF. The chain has TRBV27 and TRBJ1-6, with no clear D. Germline values: CDR1 MNHEY, CDR2 SMNVEV (reference sequence). The CDR3 loop spans 16 amino acids. The germline V and J ends were trimmed by 2 bases and 1 base, with 9 bases remaining between them.

V gene TRBV19 combines with J gene TRBJ1-6, with 9 bases lining up with TRBD1. The CDR3 is 14 residues long. Germline CDR1 reads LNHDA; CDR2 reads SQIVND (reference sequence). Trimming at V came to 6 bases and at J to 7 bases, leaving 4 bases not matched to a gene. The CDR3 region has the DNA TGTGCCAGTAGCCGGACAGGGGAAAATTCACCCCTCCACTTT. It codes for CASSRTGENSPLHF.

The rearrangement links TRBV28 to TRBJ2-1, with 7 bases lining up with TRBD2. The CDR3 covers 16 residues. The V gene end was trimmed by 8 bases and the J gene end by 2 bases; junction bases not matched to a gene: 12. Germline V gene sequence: CDR1 MDHEN, CDR2 SYDVKM. This CDR3 is CASFSAGSGPYNEQFF. CDR3 DNA sequence: TGTGCCAGCTTTTCAGCGGGGTCAGGACCCTACAATGAGCAGTTCTTC.

This rearrangement joins TRBV28 to TRBJ1-4; TRBD1 might be the D (6 bases). Germline V lookup: CDR1 MDHEN, CDR2 SYDVKM. The CDR3 length is 16 residues. Trimming cost V 3 bases and J 5 bases, with 16 bases left between them. This CDR3 is CASSFLGTTRNEKLFF. DNA of the CDR3: TGTGCCAGCAGTTTCCTTGGGACAACACGGAATGAAAAACTGTTTTTT.

The chain has TRBV13 and TRBJ2-3, with 10 nucleotides matching TRBD1. Germline V gene sequence: CDR1 PRHDT, CDR2 FYEKMQ (reference sequence). Trimming cost V 5 bases and J 5 bases; bases outside gene matches: 10. The CDR3 is 16 amino acids. The CDR3 spells CASSQKTGGFGDTQYF. The CDR3 bases are TGTGCCAGCAGCCAGAAGACAGGGGGCTTTGGAGATACGCAGTATTTT.

V gene TRBV5-4 combines with J gene TRBJ1-2; D is uncertain. The V end was cut by 0 bases, the J end by 7 bases, with 10 bases between. The CDR3 consists of 13 residues. CDR1 and CDR2 (germline): SGHNT, YYREEE (reference sequence). This CDR3 is CASSLGALSGYTF. CDR3 DNA: TGTGCCAGCAGCTTGGGCGCCTTGAGTGGCTACACCTTC. Together with reference TRBV5-4 and TRBJ1-2, the CDR3 gives the full variable domain: ETGVTQSPTHLIKTRGQQVTLRCSSQSGHNTVSWYQQALGQGPQFIFQYYREEENGRGNFPPRFSGLQFPNYSSELNVNALELDDSALYLCASSLGALSGYTFGSGTRLTVV.

This clone was counted once. The chain joins TRBV5-4 to TRBJ2-5; 7 bases map to TRBD1. V shed 4 bases, J shed 4 bases, and the junction held 13 bases outside the gene matches. The CDR3 has 16 amino acids. Germline-derived CDR1 and CDR2 are SGHNT and YYREEE (reference sequence). For the CDR3, the DNA is TGTGCCAGCAGCCTCACCTTGACAGGGAAGGGAGAGACCCAGTACTTC. Translation gives CASSLTLTGKGETQYF.

The rearrangement uses TRBV7-8 and TRBJ2-5; TRBD1 matches at 9 bases. Germline-derived CDR1 and CDR2 are SGHVS and FQNEAQ. The CDR3 loop spans 14 amino acids. V lost 5 bases to trimming and J lost 4 bases; unmatched junction nucleotides: 5. CDR3 sequence: CASSPGQGVETQYF. DNA for the CDR3: TGTGCCAGCAGCCCGGGACAGGGAGTAGAGACCCAGTACTTC.

The chain recombines TRBV5-6 with TRBJ1-4; a possible D gene is TRBD1 (5 bases). In germline, CDR1 is SGHDT, CDR2 YYEEEE. V lost 4 bases and J 4 bases, leaving 20 bases between the germline ends. The CDR3 spans 17 residues. CDR3 in amino acids: CASSLGGAGRHNEKLFF. In DNA, the CDR3 is TGTGCCAGCAGCCTAGGCGGGGCGGGACGACATAATGAAAAACTGTTTTTT.

The V call is TRBV18, the J call TRBJ1-1, with a weak D call TRBD1 (5 bases). Germline V gene sequence: CDR1 KGHSH, CDR2 LQKENI. Deletions cut 6 bases from V and 2 bases from J, with 19 bases between. The CDR3 consists of 16 residues. The CDR3: CASSPQGTGPNTEAFF. The CDR3 DNA sequence: TGTGCCAGCTCCCCTCAGGGAACAGGACCAAACACTGAAGCTTTCTTT.

The CDR3 coding sequence is TGTGCCAGCAGCTTAGGTCAGGGGGCTGTTGAAGCTTTCTTT. Translating it yields CASSLGQGAVEAFF. The gene calls are TRBV7-8 and TRBJ1-1; 8 nucleotides align to TRBD1. In germline, CDR1 is SGHVS, CDR2 FQNEAQ. V lost 1 base, J lost 7 bases, and 5 bases stayed unmatched. The CDR3 contains 14 residues.

V usage is TRBV7-9 and J usage is TRBJ2-7; possibly TRBD2 for D (5 bases). Per the germline V gene, CDR1 is SEHNR and CDR2 is FQNEAQ (reference sequence). V shed 5 bases and J shed 7 bases, with 9 bases lying between them. This CDR3 is built from 11 residues. The CDR3 nucleotides are TGTGCCAGCAGCGTCTCGGGAGAGCAGTACTTC. Protein sequence: CASSVSGEQYF.

The chain combines TRBV11-2 with TRBJ1-1, with unresolved D. CDR1 SGHAT and CDR2 FQNNGV come from the germline V gene. V was pared by 3 bases and J by 6 bases, with 11 bases between. The CDR3 is made up of 13 amino acids. The CDR3 protein is CASSFLTDAEAFF. The CDR3 nucleotides read TGTGCCAGCAGCTTCCTCACAGACGCTGAAGCTTTCTTT.